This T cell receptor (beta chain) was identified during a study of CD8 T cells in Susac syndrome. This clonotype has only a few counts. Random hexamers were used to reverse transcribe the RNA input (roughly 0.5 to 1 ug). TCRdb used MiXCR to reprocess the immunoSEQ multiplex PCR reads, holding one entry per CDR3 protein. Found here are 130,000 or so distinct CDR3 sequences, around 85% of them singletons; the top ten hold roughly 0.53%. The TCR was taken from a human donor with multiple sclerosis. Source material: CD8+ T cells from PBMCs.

The CDR3 nucleotides read TGTGCCAGTAGTAGCGGATACAATGAGCAGTTCTTC. Its translation: CASSSGYNEQFF. The chain links TRBV19 to TRBJ2-1; D is unclear. CDR3 length: 12 residues. The V end lost 4 bases, the J end lost 4 bases, and 5 bases lay between the germline ends. CDR1 is LNHDA, CDR2 SQIVND, per germline (reference sequence).